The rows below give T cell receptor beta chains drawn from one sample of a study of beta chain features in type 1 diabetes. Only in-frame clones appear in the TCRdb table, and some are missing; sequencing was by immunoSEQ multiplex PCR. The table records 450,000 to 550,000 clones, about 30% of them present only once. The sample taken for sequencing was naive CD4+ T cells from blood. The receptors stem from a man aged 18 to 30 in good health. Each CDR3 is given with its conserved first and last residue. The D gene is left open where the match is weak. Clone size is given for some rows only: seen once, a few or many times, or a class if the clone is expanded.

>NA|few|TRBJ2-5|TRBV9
TGTGCCAGCAGCGTAGCCGGGAGTGGGGAGACCCAGTACTTC
CASSVAGSGETQYF
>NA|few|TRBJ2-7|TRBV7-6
TGTGCCAGCAGCTTAATTGGACAGACCTACGAGCAGTACTTC
CASSLIGQTYEQYF
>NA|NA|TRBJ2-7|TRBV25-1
TGTGCCAGCAACAGGCCGGAGGATTACGAGCAGTACTTC
CASNRPEDYEQYF
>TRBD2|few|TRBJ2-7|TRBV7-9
TGTGCCAGCAGCCCGGGACTAGCGGGATCCAAGCAGTACTTC
CASSPGLAGSKQYF
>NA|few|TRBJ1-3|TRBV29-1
TGCAGCGTTCACAGCTCTGGAAACACCATATATTTT
CSVHSSGNTIYF
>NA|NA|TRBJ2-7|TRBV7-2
TGTGCCAGCAGCAACTTACAGGGTTACGAGCAGTACTTC
CASSNLQGYEQYF
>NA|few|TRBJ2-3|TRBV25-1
TGTGCCAGCAGTGAGAGGGCGTGGGATACGCAGTATTTT
CASSERAWDTQYF
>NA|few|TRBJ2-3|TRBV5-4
TGTGCCAGCAACAAAAATAGGTACACAGATACGCAGTATTTT
CASNKNRYTDTQYF
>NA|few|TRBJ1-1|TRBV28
TGTGCCAGCAGGGTAGACCGAGTGAACACTGAAGCTTTCTTT
CASRVDRVNTEAFF
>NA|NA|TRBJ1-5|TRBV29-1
TGCAGCGCCATAGAGGGGGGGAGCAATCAGCCCCAGCATTTT
CSAIEGGSNQPQHF
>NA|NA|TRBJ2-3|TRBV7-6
TGTGCCAGCAGCTTAGCGGGCAGGGATACGCAGTATTTT
CASSLAGRDTQYF
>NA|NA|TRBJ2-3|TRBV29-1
TGCAGCGTTGGTGCAGATACGCAGTATTTT
CSVGADTQYF
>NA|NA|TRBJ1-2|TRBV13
TGTGCCAGCAGCAGGGCCGGGGAGGGTTATGGCTACACCTTC
CASSRAGEGYGYTF
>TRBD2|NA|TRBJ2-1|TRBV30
TGTGCCTGGGGGAACCTCGGGACTAGCGGCACCTACAATGAGCAGTTCTTC
CAWGNLGTSGTYNEQFF
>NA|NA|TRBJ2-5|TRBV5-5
TGTGCCAGCAGCTTGGAGACGACTAGCCAAGAGACCCAGTACTTC
CASSLETTSQETQYF
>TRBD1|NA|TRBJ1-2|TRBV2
TGTGCCAGCAGTGGATCGGACAGGGCTAACTATGGCTACACCTTC
CASSGSDRANYGYTF
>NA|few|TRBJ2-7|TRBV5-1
TGCGCCAGCAGCCCCTCAGGGGAGCACGAGCAGTACTTC
CASSPSGEHEQYF
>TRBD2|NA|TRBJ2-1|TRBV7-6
TGTGCCAGCAGCACGAGACTAGCGGGGGCCGCTAGCTCCTACAATGAGCAGTTCTTC
CASSTRLAGAASSYNEQFF
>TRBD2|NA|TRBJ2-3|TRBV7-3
TGTGCCAGCTCCAGGACTAGCGGCACAGATACGCAGTATTTT
CASSRTSGTDTQYF
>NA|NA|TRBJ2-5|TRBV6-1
TGTGCCAGCAGTGCGGGACCTGGGGAGACCCAGTACTTC
CASSAGPGETQYF
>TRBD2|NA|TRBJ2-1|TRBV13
TGTGCCAGCAGCTTTGCCCCCAGCGGGAGGGGGAATGAGCAGTTCTTC
CASSFAPSGRGNEQFF
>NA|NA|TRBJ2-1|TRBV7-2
TGTGCCAGCAGCTTGGAACCGCTAGTCTTTGAGCAGTTCTTC
CASSLEPLVFEQFF
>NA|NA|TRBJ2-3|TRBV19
TGTGCCAGTAGTGTGACTCCCGGTGGAGATACGCAGTATTTT
CASSVTPGGDTQYF
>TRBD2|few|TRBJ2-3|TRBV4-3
TGCGCCAGCAGCGTACTAGCGGGAGGGACAGATACGCAGTATTTT
CASSVLAGGTDTQYF
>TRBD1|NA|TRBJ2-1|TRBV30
TGTGCCTGGAGTCTTGGACAGGGCTCCTACAATGAGCAGTTCTTC
CAWSLGQGSYNEQFF
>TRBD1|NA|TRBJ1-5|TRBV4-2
TGTGCCAGCAGCCAGGTCTCCGGACAGGGTTATCATTTT
CASSQVSGQGYHF
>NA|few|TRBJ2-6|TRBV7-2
TGTGCCAGCAGCAAAAGCTCTGGGGCCAACGTCCTGACTTTC
CASSKSSGANVLTF